This T cell receptor beta chain was retrieved from a study of blood T cell repertoires in COVID-19. Overall study: The United States, Italy and Spain provided the acute and convalescent COVID-19 samples. Nucleic acid was either cDNA or gDNA, and it came from T cells, B-cell-depleted T cells, or PBMCs.

Trimming removed 3 bases from V and 5 bases from J, with 8 bases in between. CDR1 LNHDA and CDR2 SQIVND come from the germline V gene (reference sequence). CDR3 length equals 12 residues. Per the original methods: Reference gene primer amplification yielded estimated nucleated cell counts. The data were produced by immunoSEQ multiplex PCR, yet TCRdb's version contains in-frame clones alone and is incomplete. The DNA was the basis for D and trimming; V, J and clone size are from that table. The sample has more than 110,000 clones, 84% seen once; the top ten hold 4%. Sequenced input: peripheral blood. The rearrangement uses TRBV19 and TRBJ2-7, with D maybe TRBD2 (5 bases). The receptor comes from a woman aged 55 to 70 with acute or convalescent COVID-19. The chain's CDR3 is CASSIAGNEQYF. In nucleotides, the CDR3 is TGTGCCAGTAGTATCGCCGGGAACGAGCAGTACTTC.